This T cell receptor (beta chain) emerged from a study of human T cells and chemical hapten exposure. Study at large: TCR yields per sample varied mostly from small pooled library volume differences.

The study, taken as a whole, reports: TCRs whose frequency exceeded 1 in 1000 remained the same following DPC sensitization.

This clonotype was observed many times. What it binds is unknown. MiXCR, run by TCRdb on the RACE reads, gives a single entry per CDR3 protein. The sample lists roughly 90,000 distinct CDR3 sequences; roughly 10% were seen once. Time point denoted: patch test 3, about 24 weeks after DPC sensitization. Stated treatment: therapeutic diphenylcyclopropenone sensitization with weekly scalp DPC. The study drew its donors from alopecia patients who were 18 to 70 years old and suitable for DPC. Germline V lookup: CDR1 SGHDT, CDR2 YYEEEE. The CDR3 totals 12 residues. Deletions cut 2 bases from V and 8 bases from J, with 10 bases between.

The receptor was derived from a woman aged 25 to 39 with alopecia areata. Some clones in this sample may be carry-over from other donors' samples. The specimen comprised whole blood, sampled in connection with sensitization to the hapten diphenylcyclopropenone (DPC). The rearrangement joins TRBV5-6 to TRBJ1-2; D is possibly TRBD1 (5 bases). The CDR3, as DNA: TGTGCCAGCAGCTTCGATAGGGACGGCTACACCTTC. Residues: CASSFDRDGYTF.